Listed below are T cell receptor beta chains from one sample, sequenced in a study of blood T cell repertoires in COVID-19. Produced via immunoSEQ multiplex PCR; TCRdb's table is partial and in-frame only. The data contain about 170,000 clones, roughly 84% of them singletons. Sequenced material: peripheral blood. The receptors stem from an elderly woman with active or convalescent COVID-19. Both conserved end residues are part of each CDR3. The D gene is left open where the match is weak. The listing skips clone size in some rows; elsewhere it reads once, few, many or a size class.

TRBD1 | - | 14 | TRBJ2-1 | TRBV2 | TGTGCCAGCAGCCGGGACAGGGGGGACAATGAGCAGTTCTTC | CASSRDRGDNEQFF
- | - | 14 | TRBJ1-1 | TRBV5-5 | TGTGCCAGCAGCTATGGACACATGAACACTGAAGCTTTCTTT | CASSYGHMNTEAFF
- | few | 15 | TRBJ2-1 | TRBV3-1/TRBV3-2 | TGTGCCAGCAGCCAAGATCAGGGCTCCTACAATGAGCAGTTCTTC | CASSQDQGSYNEQFF
- | - | 13 | TRBJ1-2 | TRBV3-1/TRBV3-2 | TGTGCCAGCAGCCAAGGGGCGCACTATGGCTACACCTTC | CASSQGAHYGYTF
- | - | 13 | TRBJ1-2 | TRBV30 | TGTGCCTGGAGTATGGGAGGGACCCCCGGCTACACCTTC | CAWSMGGTPGYTF
- | - | 11 | TRBJ2-7 | TRBV6-5 | TGTGCCAGCAGTACTAGACACGAGCAGTACTTC | CASSTRHEQYF
TRBD1 | - | 15 | TRBJ2-1 | TRBV18 | TGTGCCAGCTCACCCGGGACAGGGGGCATCAATGAGCAGTTCTTC | CASSPGTGGINEQFF
- | - | 14 | TRBJ1-1 | TRBV3-1/TRBV3-2 | TGTGCCAGCACCGCATGGGGGAGCGGGACTGAAGCTTTCTTT | CASTAWGSGTEAFF
TRBD2 | - | 14 | TRBJ2-1 | TRBV7-2 | TGTGCCATCCGAGGGAGGGCCGGGGTCAATGAGCAGTTCTTC | CAIRGRAGVNEQFF
- | - | 13 | TRBJ1-3 | TRBV19 | TGTGCCAGTAGTATTGGGCAGGGCGGTACCATATATTTT | CASSIGQGGTIYF
- | - | 13 | TRBJ1-1 | TRBV7-9 | TGTGCCAGCAGCGAGACAGGTAACACTGAAGCTTTCTTT | CASSETGNTEAFF
- | - | 17 | TRBJ2-4 | TRBV19 | TGTGCCAGTAGTATACGACACTCCCAGGTAGCCAAAAACATTCAGTACTTC | CASSIRHSQVAKNIQYF
- | - | 16 | TRBJ2-5 | TRBV5-5 | TGTGCCAGCAGCCTGTTGGTGGGGGCCGGACAAGAGACCCAGTACTTC | CASSLLVGAGQETQYF
TRBD2 | - | 14 | TRBJ2-7 | TRBV30 | TGTGCCTGGAGTGCCGGGACTAGCGGGAGTAAGCAGTACTTC | CAWSAGTSGSKQYF
- | - | 13 | TRBJ1-2 | TRBV12-3/TRBV12-4 | TGTGCCAGCAGCCGCGACAGGTTCTATGGCTACACCTTC | CASSRDRFYGYTF
TRBD1 | - | 16 | TRBJ1-1 | TRBV28 | TGTGCCAGCAGTTTACTTCGACTAGACAGGGACACTGAAGCTTTCTTT | CASSLLRLDRDTEAFF
- | - | 14 | TRBJ1-1 | TRBV21-1 | TGTGCCAGCAGCTATGACAGCGTATGCACTGAAGCTTTCTTT | CASSYDSVCTEAFF
- | - | 14 | TRBJ2-4 | TRBV14 | TGTGCCAGCAGCCAAAACGGACGAGGGAACATTCAGTACTTC | CASSQNGRGNIQYF
- | - | 14 | TRBJ1-5 | TRBV28 | TGTGCCAGCAGTTTAACAGGGACCAATCAGCCCCAGCATTTT | CASSLTGTNQPQHF
- | - | 15 | TRBJ1-1 | TRBV7-3 | TGTGCCAGCAGCTTAGGAACAGGGCGGAACACTGAAGCTTTCTTT | CASSLGTGRNTEAFF
TRBD1 | - | 13 | TRBJ1-2 | TRBV27 | TGTGCCAGCACCCCGACAGGGGGTCATGGCTACACCTTC | CASTPTGGHGYTF